This TCR beta chain comes out of a study of blood T cell repertoires in COVID-19. For recovered donors of Cohort 3, there were two negative PCRs, clearance, or symptom resolution. Method: immunoSEQ multiplex PCR; TCRdb's copy keeps in-frame clones and lacks some. The sample carries approximately 170,000 clones, approximately 84% recorded once. The sequenced sample was PBMCs or T cells enriched from blood (not recorded which). This sequence was found in a man over 45 who had recovered from COVID-19.

CDR3 sequence reads: CAWSTKDRARGYTF. DNA for the CDR3: TGTGCCTGGAGTACGAAAGACAGGGCCCGTGGCTACACCTTC. This chain joins TRBV30 and TRBJ1-2, with 7 bases aligning to TRBD1. Germline values: CDR1 GTSNPN, CDR2 SVGIG (reference sequence). Trimming cost V 2 bases and J 7 bases; bases outside gene matches: 10. The CDR3 contains 14 residues.